A selection of T cell receptor beta chains follows, all from one sample in a study of cytomegalovirus exposure and HLA in healthy donors. Using immunoSEQ multiplex PCR, the repertoire was profiled, and TCRdb retains in-frame clones only, with some absent. The sample lists about 110,000 clones, 65% to 80% occurring once. Sequencing was carried out using PBMCs. The receptor set was obtained from a man aged 30 to 45 in good health and CMV-seropositive. CDR3s include the opening cysteine and the closing phenylalanine or tryptophan. Fields, in order: clone size, V gene, D gene, J gene, CDR3 protein, CDR3 DNA. D genes are given only for firm matches. A row's size may be missing; if present it is once, few, many or a size class.

>NA|TRBV7-2|TRBD1|TRBJ2-3
CASSRDRSTDTQYF
TGTGCCAGCAGTCGGGACAGAAGCACAGATACGCAGTATTTT
>NA|TRBV9|TRBD1|TRBJ2-1
CASSVTGTGGNEQFF
TGTGCCAGCAGCGTTACCGGGACAGGGGGCAATGAGCAGTTCTTC
>NA|TRBV6-6|TRBD1|TRBJ2-7
CASSHPGQNNYYEQYF
TGTGCCAGCAGTCACCCGGGACAGAATAACTACTACGAGCAGTACTTC
>medium-sized|TRBV12-5|NA|TRBJ1-3
CASGIGNTIYF
TGTGCTAGTGGCATCGGAAACACCATATATTTT
>few|TRBV5-6|TRBD2|TRBJ2-2
CASSRTSGDPGELFF
TGTGCCAGCAGCCGGACTAGCGGGGACCCCGGGGAGCTGTTTTTT
>once|TRBV2|TRBD2|TRBJ2-7
CASSDPSGTYEQYF
TGTGCCAGCAGTGATCCTAGCGGTACCTACGAGCAGTACTTC
>once|TRBV7-2|NA|TRBJ2-7
CASSLDSISSYEQYF
TGTGCCAGCAGCTTAGACAGTATCAGCTCCTACGAGCAGTACTTC
>NA|TRBV7-9|TRBD1|TRBJ2-7
CSSSFGTGPYEQYF
TGTTCCAGCAGCTTTGGGACAGGGCCCTACGAGCAGTACTTC
>NA|TRBV28|NA|TRBJ2-3
CASSLRGAGTDTQYF
TGTGCCAGCAGTCTTCGGGGGGCTGGCACAGATACGCAGTATTTT
>NA|TRBV6-1|TRBD2|TRBJ2-1
CASSGGSSYNEQFF
TGTGCCTCTAGCGGGGGGTCATCCTACAATGAGCAGTTCTTC
>NA|TRBV19|TRBD2|TRBJ2-2
CASSTRTSEGLGELFF
TGTGCCAGTAGTACGCGGACTAGCGAAGGGTTGGGGGAGCTGTTTTTT
>NA|TRBV30|NA|TRBJ1-3
CAWSVWGVGNTIYF
TGTGCCTGGAGTGTATGGGGAGTTGGAAACACCATATATTTT
>NA|TRBV6-1|TRBD1|TRBJ1-2
CASSERETGSYYGYTF
TGTGCCAGCAGTGAACGAGAGACAGGGTCGTACTATGGCTACACCTTC
>NA|TRBV28|NA|TRBJ1-6
CASSLRGSSYNSPLHF
TGTGCCAGCAGTTTAAGGGGAAGCTCCTATAATTCACCCCTCCACTTT
>NA|TRBV14|TRBD2|TRBJ2-7
CASSQETSGAKSSYEQYF
TGTGCCAGCAGCCAGGAGACTAGCGGGGCCAAGAGCTCCTACGAGCAGTACTTC
>NA|TRBV9|TRBD2|TRBJ2-7
CASSVGTSDSYEQYF
TGTGCCAGCAGCGTAGGGACTAGCGACTCCTACGAGCAGTACTTC
>few|TRBV6-4|NA|TRBJ1-2
CASSAGGSYGYTF
TGTGCCAGCAGTGCCGGGGGGAGCTATGGCTACACCTTC
>NA|TRBV6-1|TRBD2|TRBJ2-5
CASSESVSGPAREQYF
TGTGCCAGCAGTGAATCGGTTAGCGGGCCAGCGAGGGAGCAGTACTTC
>NA|TRBV9|NA|TRBJ2-3
CASSVRGNVGTDTQYF
TGTGCCAGCAGCGTCAGGGGAAATGTGGGCACAGATACGCAGTATTTT
>NA|TRBV7-9|TRBD1|TRBJ1-6
CSSSQDRAPLHF
TGTTCCAGCAGCCAAGACAGGGCACCCCTCCACTTT
>NA|TRBV29-1|NA|TRBJ1-1
CSGVEDTEAFF
TGCAGCGGGGTAGAGGACACTGAAGCTTTCTTT
>NA|TRBV29-1|TRBD1|TRBJ2-7
CSVVRGQGAYEQYF
TGCAGCGTTGTAAGGGGACAGGGGGCCTACGAGCAGTACTTC
>NA|TRBV5-1|NA|TRBJ2-3
CASSLGITDTQYF
TGCGCCAGCAGCTTGGGTATCACAGATACGCAGTATTTT
>few|TRBV23-1|TRBD1|TRBJ2-7
CASSRWGQGGYEQYF
TGCGCCAGCAGTCGATGGGGACAGGGAGGTTACGAGCAGTACTTC
>NA|TRBV2|NA|TRBJ2-7
CASSESRGRVSYEQYF
TGTGCCAGCAGTGAAAGCAGGGGTAGGGTCTCCTACGAGCAGTACTTC
>NA|TRBV9|TRBD1|TRBJ2-7
CASSAQGVPYEQYF
TGTGCCAGCAGCGCCCAGGGGGTACCCTACGAGCAGTACTTC
>NA|TRBV7-9|TRBD2|TRBJ2-1
CASSWTSYNEQFF
TGTGCCAGCAGCTGGACTAGCTACAATGAGCAGTTCTTC
>NA|TRBV13|NA|TRBJ1-1
CASSLVEGVNTEAFF
TGTGCCAGCAGCTTAGTAGAGGGTGTGAACACTGAAGCTTTCTTT
>NA|TRBV5-6|NA|TRBJ2-3
CASSWAGDTDTQYF
TGTGCCAGCAGCTGGGCAGGGGACACAGATACGCAGTATTTT
>NA|TRBV19|NA|TRBJ1-2
CASSIETGIYGYTF
TGTGCCAGTAGTATAGAAACAGGAATATATGGCTACACCTTC
>NA|TRBV7-3|TRBD1|TRBJ2-1
CASSPDRGSKFF
TGTGCCAGCAGCCCGGACAGGGGTTCCAAGTTCTTC
>NA|TRBV5-1|NA|TRBJ1-5
CASSPGHLNQPQHF
TGCGCCAGCAGCCCGGGACATCTCAATCAGCCCCAGCATTTT
>NA|TRBV7-8|NA|TRBJ2-5
CASRLGRLTGKETQYF
TGTGCCAGCAGGCTAGGCCGCCTAACAGGCAAAGAGACCCAGTACTTC
>NA|TRBV9|TRBD2|TRBJ2-3
CASSVGTSGGPERYF
TGTGCCAGCAGCGTAGGGACTAGCGGGGGACCGGAACGGTATTTT
>NA|TRBV29-1|NA|TRBJ2-7
CSVAPVTGYEQYF
TGCAGCGTTGCACCAGTCACGGGCTACGAGCAGTACTTC
>NA|TRBV2|NA|TRBJ2-2
CATGSGPGELFF
TGTGCCACCGGATCGGGTCCCGGGGAGCTGTTTTTT
>NA|TRBV6-1|NA|TRBJ2-3
CASSSPGFTDTQYF
TGTGCCAGCAGTTCTCCAGGGTTCACAGATACGCAGTATTTT
>NA|TRBV5-1|TRBD1|TRBJ2-7
CASSRDRGYEQYF
TGCGCCAGCAGCCGGGACAGGGGCTACGAGCAGTACTTC
>NA|TRBV14|NA|TRBJ1-1
CASSQDGVRVNTEAFF
TGTGCCAGCAGCCAAGATGGGGTCAGGGTGAACACTGAAGCTTTCTTT
>NA|TRBV6-5|TRBD1|TRBJ1-1
CASSRDRAPQRAFF
TGTGCCAGCAGTCGGGACAGGGCCCCCCAGCGAGCTTTCTTT
>NA|TRBV7-6|TRBD1|TRBJ2-3
CASSLRDRVSDTQYF
TGTGCCAGCAGCTTACGAGACAGGGTATCAGATACGCAGTATTTT
>NA|TRBV28|TRBD1|TRBJ1-1
CASSLGQGEAFF
TGTGCCAGCAGTCTCGGACAGGGCGAAGCTTTCTTT
>few|TRBV6-1|NA|TRBJ2-1
CASSDRYNEQFF
TGTGCCAGCAGTGACAGGTACAATGAGCAGTTCTTC
>NA|TRBV28|TRBD1|TRBJ2-7
CASSADRGPYEQYF
TGTGCCAGCAGTGCCGACAGGGGTCCCTACGAGCAGTACTTC
>NA|TRBV6-1|TRBD2|TRBJ2-7
CASSGHLAGGTRNEQYF
TGTGCCAGCAGTGGCCATCTAGCGGGGGGGACGAGGAACGAGCAGTACTTC
>NA|TRBV9|NA|TRBJ2-2
CASSPPLNTGELFF
TGTGCCAGCAGCCCCCCCCTGAACACCGGGGAGCTGTTTTTT
>NA|TRBV6-6|NA|TRBJ1-5
CASSGHPSNQPQHF
TGTGCCAGCAGTGGACACCCTAGCAATCAGCCCCAGCATTTT
>NA|TRBV7-8|TRBD2|TRBJ2-1
CASSSREGYNEQFF
TGTGCCAGCAGCTCCAGGGAGGGCTACAATGAGCAGTTCTTC
>NA|TRBV4-3|NA|TRBJ2-3
CASSQDGGLGTDTQYF
TGCGCCAGCAGCCAAGATGGAGGGCTAGGCACAGATACGCAGTATTTT